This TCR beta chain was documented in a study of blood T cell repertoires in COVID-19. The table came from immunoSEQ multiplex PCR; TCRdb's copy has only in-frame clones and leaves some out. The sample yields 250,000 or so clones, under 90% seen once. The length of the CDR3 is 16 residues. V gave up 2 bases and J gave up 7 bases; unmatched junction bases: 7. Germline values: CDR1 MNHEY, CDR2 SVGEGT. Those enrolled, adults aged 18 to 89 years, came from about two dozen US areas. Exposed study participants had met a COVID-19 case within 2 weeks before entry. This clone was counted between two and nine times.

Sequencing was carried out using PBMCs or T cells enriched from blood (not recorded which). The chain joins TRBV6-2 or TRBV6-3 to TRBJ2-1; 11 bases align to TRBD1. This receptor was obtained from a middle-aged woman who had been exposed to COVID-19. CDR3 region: CASSYDVGDRGNEQFF. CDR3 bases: TGTGCCAGCAGTTACGACGTAGGGGACAGGGGGAATGAGCAGTTCTTC.